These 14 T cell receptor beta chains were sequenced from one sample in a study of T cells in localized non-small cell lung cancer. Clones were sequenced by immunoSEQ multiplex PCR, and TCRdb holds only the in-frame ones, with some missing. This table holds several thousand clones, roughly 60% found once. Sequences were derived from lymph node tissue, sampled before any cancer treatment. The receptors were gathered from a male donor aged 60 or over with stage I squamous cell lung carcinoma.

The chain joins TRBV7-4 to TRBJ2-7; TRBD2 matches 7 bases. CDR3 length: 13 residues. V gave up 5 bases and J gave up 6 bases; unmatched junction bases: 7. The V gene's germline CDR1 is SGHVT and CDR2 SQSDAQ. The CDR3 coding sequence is TGTGCCAGCAGCGCGGGAGAAGTCGGCGAGCAGTACTTC. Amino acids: CASSAGEVGEQYF.

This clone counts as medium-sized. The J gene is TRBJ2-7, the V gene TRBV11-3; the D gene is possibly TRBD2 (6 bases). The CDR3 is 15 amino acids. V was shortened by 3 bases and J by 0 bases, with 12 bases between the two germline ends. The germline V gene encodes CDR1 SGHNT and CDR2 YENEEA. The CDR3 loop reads CASSLGRGSSYEQYF. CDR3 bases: TGTGCCAGCAGCTTGGGGCGGGGAAGCTCCTACGAGCAGTACTTC. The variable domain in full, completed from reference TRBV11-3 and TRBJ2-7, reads EAGVVQSPRYKIIEKKQPVAFWCNPISGHNTLYWYLQNLGQGPELLIRYENEEAVDDSQLPKDRFSAERLKGVDSTLKIQPAELGDSAVYLCASSLGRGSSYEQYFGPGTRLTVT.

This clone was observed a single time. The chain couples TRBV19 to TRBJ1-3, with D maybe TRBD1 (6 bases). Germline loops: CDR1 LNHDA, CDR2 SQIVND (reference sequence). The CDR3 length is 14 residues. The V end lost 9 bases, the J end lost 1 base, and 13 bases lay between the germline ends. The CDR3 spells CASGDRPSGNTIYF. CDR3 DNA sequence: TGTGCCAGCGGTGACAGGCCATCTGGAAACACCATATATTTT. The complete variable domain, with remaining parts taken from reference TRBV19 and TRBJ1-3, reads DGGITQSPKYLFRKEGQNVTLSCEQNLNHDAMYWYRQDPGQGLRLIYYSQIVNDFQKGDIAEGYSVSREKKESFPLTVTSAQKNPTAFYLCASGDRPSGNTIYFGEGSWLTVV.

The CDR3 here is CASSFGAGWAKNIQYF. In DNA, the CDR3 is TGTGCCAGCTCATTCGGGGCGGGCTGGGCCAAAAACATTCAGTACTTC. This chain connects TRBV18 to TRBJ2-4, with D perhaps assigned TRBD1 or TRBD2 (5 bases each). This CDR3 is built from 16 residues. Per germline, CDR1 KGHSH and CDR2 LQKENI. Trimming took 5 bases from V and 1 from J, leaving 15 bases between them.

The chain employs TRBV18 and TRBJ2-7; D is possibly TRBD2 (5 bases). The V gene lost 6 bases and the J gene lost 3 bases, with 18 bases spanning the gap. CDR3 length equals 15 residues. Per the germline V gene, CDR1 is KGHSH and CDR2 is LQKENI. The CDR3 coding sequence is TGTGCCAGCTCCTCCAGACGGGATTCAGTCTACGAGCAGTACTTC. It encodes CASSSRRDSVYEQYF.

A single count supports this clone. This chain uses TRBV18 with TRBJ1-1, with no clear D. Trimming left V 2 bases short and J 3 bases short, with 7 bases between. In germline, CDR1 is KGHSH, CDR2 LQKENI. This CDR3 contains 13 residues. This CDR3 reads CASSPDSYTEAFF. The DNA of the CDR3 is TGTGCCAGCTCACCAGATTCGTACACTGAAGCTTTCTTT.

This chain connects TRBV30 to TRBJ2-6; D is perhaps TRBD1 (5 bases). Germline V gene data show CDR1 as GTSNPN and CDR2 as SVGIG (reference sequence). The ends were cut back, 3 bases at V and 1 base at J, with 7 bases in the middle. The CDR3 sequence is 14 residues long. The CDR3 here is CAWRGASGANVLTF. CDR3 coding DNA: TGTGCCTGGAGAGGGGCTTCTGGGGCCAACGTCCTGACTTTC.

The CDR3 bases are TGCAGCGTTGAAGTTCAGGGGCTGGGTGAAAAACTGTTTTTT. Its protein product is CSVEVQGLGEKLFF. The chain recombines TRBV29-1 with TRBJ1-4, with TRBD1 as a possible D gene (6 bases). V shed 1 base and J shed 7 bases, with 13 bases lying between them. Germline V gene data show CDR1 as SQVTM and CDR2 as ANQGSEA. This CDR3 spans 14 amino acids.

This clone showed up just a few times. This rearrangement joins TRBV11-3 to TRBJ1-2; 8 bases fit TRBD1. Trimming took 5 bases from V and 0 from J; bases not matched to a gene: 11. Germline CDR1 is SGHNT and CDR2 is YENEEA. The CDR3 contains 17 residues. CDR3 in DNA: TGTGCCAGCAGCCCACAGGGGGGCCAGGTCTCTAACTATGGCTACACCTTC. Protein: CASSPQGGQVSNYGYTF.

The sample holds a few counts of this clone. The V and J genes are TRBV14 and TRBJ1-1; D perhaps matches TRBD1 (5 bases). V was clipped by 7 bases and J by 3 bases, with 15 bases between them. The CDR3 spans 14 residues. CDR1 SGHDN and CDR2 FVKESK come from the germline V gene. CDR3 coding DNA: TGTGCCAGCACCCCTTTTGTGGGGGACACTGAAGCTTTCTTT. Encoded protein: CASTPFVGDTEAFF.

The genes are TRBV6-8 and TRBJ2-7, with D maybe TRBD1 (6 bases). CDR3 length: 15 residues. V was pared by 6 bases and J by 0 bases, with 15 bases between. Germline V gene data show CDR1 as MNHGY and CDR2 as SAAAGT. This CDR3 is CASREKTGSSYEQYF. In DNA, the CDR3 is TGTGCCAGCAGGGAAAAGACAGGAAGCTCCTACGAGCAGTACTTC.

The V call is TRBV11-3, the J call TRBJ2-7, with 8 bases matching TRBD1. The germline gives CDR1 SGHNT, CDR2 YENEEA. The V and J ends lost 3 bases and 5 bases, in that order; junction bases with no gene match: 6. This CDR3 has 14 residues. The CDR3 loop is CASSLSQGADEQYF. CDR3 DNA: TGTGCCAGCAGCTTGAGCCAGGGGGCAGACGAGCAGTACTTC.

CDR3 DNA: TGTGCCAGTAGTATCTCCGGACAGTATTGGGCGGTCACTGAAGCTTTCTTT. Amino acid sequence: CASSISGQYWAVTEAFF. The chain couples TRBV19 to TRBJ1-1; maybe TRBD1 (6 bases). In germline, CDR1 is LNHDA, CDR2 SQIVND (reference sequence). CDR3 length: 17 residues. Trimming took off 3 bases at V and 4 bases at J, with 21 bases between the two ends.

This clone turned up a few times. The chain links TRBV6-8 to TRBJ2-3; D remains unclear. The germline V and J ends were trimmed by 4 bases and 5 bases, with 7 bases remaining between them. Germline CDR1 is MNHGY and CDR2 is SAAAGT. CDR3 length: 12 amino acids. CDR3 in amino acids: CASSWDRDTQYF. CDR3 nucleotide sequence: TGTGCCAGCAGTTGGGATAGAGATACGCAGTATTTT.